This T cell receptor (beta chain) was identified in a study of blood T cells in healthy people across ages. Study background: Every two T cells gave about one barcoded beta molecule via template switching.

The use of a sample-barcoded 5' primer and a J-beta primer mix characterized a second PCR of about 6 to 11 cycles. TCRdb ran MiXCR on the 5' RACE reads and lists one entry per CDR3 protein. The sample lists hundreds of thousands of distinct CDR3 sequences; 58% were seen once. Material: blood. The TCR sequence derives from a man aged 25-40 years in good health.

For the CDR3, the DNA is TGTGCCAGCAGAGGGGCTAGCGGGAGCCACGAGCAGTACTTC. Its protein product is CASRGASGSHEQYF. V is TRBV28 and J is TRBJ2-7; TRBD2 matches 10 bases. This CDR3 has 14 residues. In germline, CDR1 is MDHEN, CDR2 SYDVKM. Trimming took 6 bases from V and 5 from J; bases not matched to a gene: 7.